This TCR beta chain was identified during a study of shared clonotypes between healthy human individuals. Notes on the study in general: Roughly 5% of naive CD4 clonotypes were common to a handful of donors.

On this clone itself: Its target is unknown.

After removal of 5 bases from V and 9 bases from J, the junction contained 6 bases not matched to a gene. Germline loops: CDR1 SGHTA, CDR2 FQGNSA. The CDR3 runs 13 residues. Every subset had its genomic DNA shared out evenly among several immunoSEQ plates. Generated by immunoSEQ multiplex PCR, the TCRdb table keeps only in-frame clones and is missing some. The sample shows 2,500,000 or so clones, more than 80% of them seen only once. The receptor was isolated from a man aged 18 to 29 in good health. The genes are TRBV7-2 and TRBJ2-1, with TRBD2 matching over 8 bases. The sequenced sample consisted of naive CD4+ T cells sorted from blood. As to subset: CD45RA+ positively selected. The CDR3 loop is CASSHERETEQFF. DNA for the CDR3: TGTGCCAGCAGCCACGAGCGGGAGACTGAGCAGTTCTTC.